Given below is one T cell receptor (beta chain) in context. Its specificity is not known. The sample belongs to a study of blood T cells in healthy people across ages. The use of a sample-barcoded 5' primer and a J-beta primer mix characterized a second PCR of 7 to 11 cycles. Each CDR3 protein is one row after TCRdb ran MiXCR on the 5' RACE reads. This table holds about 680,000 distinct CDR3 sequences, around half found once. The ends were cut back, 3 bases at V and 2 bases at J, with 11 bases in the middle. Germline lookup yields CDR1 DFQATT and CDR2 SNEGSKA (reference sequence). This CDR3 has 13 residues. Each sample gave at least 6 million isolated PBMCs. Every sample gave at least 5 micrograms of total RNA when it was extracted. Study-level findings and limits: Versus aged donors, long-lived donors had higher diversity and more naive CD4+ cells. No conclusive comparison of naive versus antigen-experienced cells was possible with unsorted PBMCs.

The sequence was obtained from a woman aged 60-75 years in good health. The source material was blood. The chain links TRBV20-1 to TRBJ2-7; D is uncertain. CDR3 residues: CSASGGIPYEQYF. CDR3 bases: TGCAGTGCTAGTGGTGGGATTCCCTACGAGCAGTACTTC.